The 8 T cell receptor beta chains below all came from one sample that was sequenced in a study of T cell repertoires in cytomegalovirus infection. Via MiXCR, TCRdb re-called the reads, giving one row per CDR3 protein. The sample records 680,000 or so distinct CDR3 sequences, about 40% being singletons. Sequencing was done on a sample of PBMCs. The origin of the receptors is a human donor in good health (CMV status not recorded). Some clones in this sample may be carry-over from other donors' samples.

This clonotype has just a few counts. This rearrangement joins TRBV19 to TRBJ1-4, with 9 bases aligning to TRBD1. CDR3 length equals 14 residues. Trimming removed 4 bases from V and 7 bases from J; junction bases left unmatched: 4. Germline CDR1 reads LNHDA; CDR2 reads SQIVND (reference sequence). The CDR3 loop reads CASSNRGQFEKLFF. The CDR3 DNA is TGTGCCAGTAGTAACAGGGGGCAATTTGAAAAACTGTTTTTT.

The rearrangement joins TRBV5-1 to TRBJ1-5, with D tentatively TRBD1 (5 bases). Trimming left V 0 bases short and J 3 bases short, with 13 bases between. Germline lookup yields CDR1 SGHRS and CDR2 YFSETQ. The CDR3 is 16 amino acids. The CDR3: CASSLGPGPFNQPQHF. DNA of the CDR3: TGCGCCAGCAGCTTGGGCCCAGGGCCCTTCAATCAGCCCCAGCATTTT.

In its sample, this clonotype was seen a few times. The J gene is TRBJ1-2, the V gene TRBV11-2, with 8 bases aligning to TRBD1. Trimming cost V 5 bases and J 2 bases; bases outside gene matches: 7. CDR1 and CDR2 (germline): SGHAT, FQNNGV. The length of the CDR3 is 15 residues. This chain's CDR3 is CASSDRTGSNYGYTF. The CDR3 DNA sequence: TGTGCCAGCAGCGACCGGACAGGGTCAAACTATGGCTACACCTTC.

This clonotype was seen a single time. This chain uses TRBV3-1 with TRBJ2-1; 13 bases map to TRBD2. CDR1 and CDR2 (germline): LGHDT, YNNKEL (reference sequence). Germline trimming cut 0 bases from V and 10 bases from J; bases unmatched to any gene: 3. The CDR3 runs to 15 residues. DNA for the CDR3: TGTGCCAGCAGCCAAGAACTAGCGGGGGGGCCGGAGCAGTTCTTC. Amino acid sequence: CASSQELAGGPEQFF.

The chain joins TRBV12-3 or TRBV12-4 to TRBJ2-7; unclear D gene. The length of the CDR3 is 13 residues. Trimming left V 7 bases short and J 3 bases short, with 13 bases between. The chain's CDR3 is CASKRHDHYEQYF. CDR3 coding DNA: TGTGCCAGCAAACGGCACGACCACTACGAGCAGTACTTC.

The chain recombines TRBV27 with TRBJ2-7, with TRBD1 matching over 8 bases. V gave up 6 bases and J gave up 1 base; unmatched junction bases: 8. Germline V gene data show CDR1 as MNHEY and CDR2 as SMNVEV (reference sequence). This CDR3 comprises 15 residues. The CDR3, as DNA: TGTGCCAGCAGAGGGTCAGGGGGCCTGTCCTACGAGCAGTACTTC. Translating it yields CASRGSGGLSYEQYF.

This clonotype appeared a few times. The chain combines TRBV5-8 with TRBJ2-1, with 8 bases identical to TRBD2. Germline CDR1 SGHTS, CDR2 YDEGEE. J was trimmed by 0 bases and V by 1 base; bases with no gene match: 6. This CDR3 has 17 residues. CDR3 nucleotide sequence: TGTGCCAGCAGCTTGTCTCGGCTAGCGGGCTCCTACAATGAGCAGTTCTTC. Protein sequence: CASSLSRLAGSYNEQFF. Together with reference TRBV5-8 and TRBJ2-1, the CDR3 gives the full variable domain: EAGVTQSPTHLIKTRGQQATLRCSPISGHTSVYWYQQALGLGLQFLLWYDEGEERNRGNFPPRFSGRQFPNYSSELNVNALELEDSALYLCASSLSRLAGSYNEQFFGPGTRLTVL.

Written as DNA, the CDR3 is TGTGCCAGTAGTATAGCGTTAGCGGACCCCTCCTACGAGCAGTACTTC. As protein: CASSIALADPSYEQYF. The chain is built from TRBV19 and TRBJ2-7; possible D gene TRBD2, 6 bases. With 1 base removed from V and 0 bases from J, the gap between germline ends came to 13 bases. Per germline, CDR1 LNHDA and CDR2 SQIVND (reference sequence). This CDR3 region has 16 residues.